The 10 T cell receptor beta chains presented below share a single source sample, sequenced in a study of blood T cell repertoires in COVID-19. This table comes from immunoSEQ multiplex PCR, and its TCRdb copy is limited to in-frame clones, with some not included. The sample includes 150,000 to 180,000 clones, around 83% seen only once; the top ten take roughly an eighth. Sequencing used peripheral blood. Source of these receptors: a woman in her sixties or seventies with COVID-19, enrolled during active disease.

This chain uses TRBV5-1 with TRBJ2-3; possibly TRBD2 for D (6 bases). Germline CDR1 SGHRS, CDR2 YFSETQ. The ends were cut back, 4 bases at V and 1 base at J, with 16 bases in the middle. This CDR3 is 16 amino acids long. The CDR3 DNA reads as TGCGCCAGCAGCCGCTGGGGTAGCGGTGGCACAGATACGCAGTATTTT. This sequence encodes CASSRWGSGGTDTQYF.

The rearrangement joins TRBV7-2 to TRBJ1-1, with TRBD1 as a possible D gene (6 bases). CDR3 length: 14 amino acids. Trimming took 4 bases from V and 5 from J, leaving 14 bases between them. Germline loops: CDR1 SGHTA, CDR2 FQGNSA. DNA of the CDR3: TGTGCCAGCAGCTCCCAACAGGGTAGGACTGAAGCTTTCTTT. This codes for CASSSQQGRTEAFF.

The chain uses TRBV11-2 and TRBJ1-6, with D hard to call. Trimming shortened V by 5 bases and J by 3 bases, and 11 bases separated the two germline ends. CDR1 SGHAT and CDR2 FQNNGV come from the germline V gene. The CDR3 has 15 residues. The CDR3 DNA sequence: TGTGCCAGCAGCATAATGTCCAGCTATAATTCACCCCTCCACTTT. Translating it yields CASSIMSSYNSPLHF.

This clone has only one observation. The J gene is TRBJ2-2, the V gene TRBV7-9, with 9 bases lining up with TRBD2. From germline, CDR1 is SEHNR and CDR2 FQNEAQ (reference sequence). The CDR3 consists of 15 residues. V lost 3 bases and J lost 6; bases outside the gene matches: 5. CDR3: CASSLTSGGSGELFF. The CDR3 DNA sequence: TGTGCCAGCAGCTTGACTAGCGGTGGTTCCGGGGAGCTGTTTTTT.

The gene calls are TRBV6-5 and TRBJ2-7, with D tentatively TRBD2 (6 bases). CDR1 and CDR2 from the germline V gene are MNHEY and SVGAGI. V lost 4 bases, J lost 6 bases, and 19 bases lay in between. The CDR3 runs to 15 residues. The CDR3 bases are TGTGCCAGCAGTTCACCAGGAGGGAACTCGATCGAGCAGTACTTC. This encodes CASSSPGGNSIEQYF.

In this sample, this clone turned up once. J is TRBJ1-6 and V is TRBV5-6; D is uncertain. V lost 4 bases and J lost 1, with 9 bases in between. The CDR3 sequence is 15 residues long. In germline, CDR1 is SGHDT, CDR2 YYEEEE. CDR3 in amino acids: CASSVELSYNSPLHF. DNA of the CDR3: TGTGCCAGCAGCGTAGAATTGTCCTATAATTCACCCCTCCACTTT. The variable domain in full, completed from reference TRBV5-6 and TRBJ1-6, reads DAGVTQSPTHLIKTRGQQVTLRCSPKSGHDTVSWYQQALGQGPQFIFQYYEEEERQRGNFPDRFSGHQFPNYSSELNVNALLLGDSALYLCASSVELSYNSPLHFGNGTRLTVT.

This clone has at least ten counts. The V and J genes are TRBV6-5 and TRBJ2-7, with D perhaps matching TRBD2 (6 bases). The CDR3 runs to 13 residues. Trimming pared 5 bases from V and 3 bases from J, leaving 11 bases between. Germline V gene lookup returns CDR1 MNHEY and CDR2 SVGAGI. CDR3 DNA: TGTGCCAGCAGTCGGAGGGCTTACTACGAGCAGTACTTC. Protein: CASSRRAYYEQYF.

The chain uses TRBV5-1 and TRBJ1-1; a possible D gene is TRBD1 (6 bases). The CDR3 extends over 15 amino acids. V dropped 0 bases and J dropped 4 bases, with 13 bases sitting between them. Looked up from germline, CDR1 is SGHRS and CDR2 is YFSETQ. The DNA for the CDR3 is TGCGCCAGCAGCTTGGGGGGGCGATCGGGCACTGAAGCTTTCTTT. Its protein is CASSLGGRSGTEAFF.

This clone was observed a few times. Its ends do not fully match the called genes, so a read error is possible. This sequence joins TRBV7-7 and TRBJ2-5; tentative D call: TRBD1 (6 bases). Germline V gene data show CDR1 as SSHAT and CDR2 as FNYEAQ (reference sequence). The CDR3 is 13 residues long. CDR3 sequence: CASSPDRKETQYF. The CDR3 DNA sequence: TGTGCTAGCAGCCCGGACAGAAAAGAGACCCAGTACTTC.

The J gene is TRBJ1-1, the V gene TRBV6-5, with a possible D match to TRBD1 (6 bases). Germline CDR1 is MNHEY and CDR2 is SVGAGI. Between the trimmed V and J ends, which lost 8 bases and 3 bases, there was a span of 16 bases. The CDR3 runs 14 residues. The CDR3 DNA follows: TGTGCCAGCGTTCCTCGGGGGGGGCACACTGAAGCTTTCTTT. Residues: CASVPRGGHTEAFF.